The T cell receptor (beta chain) under discussion was sequenced for a study of blood T cells in healthy people across ages. Findings and caveats of the study: Unknown CMV status may confound age-related changes in expanded clones. Unsorted PBMC input precluded a conclusive naive versus antigen-experienced comparison.

A second about 7 to 12 cycle PCR used barcoded and J-beta primers. Each CDR3 protein gets one entry after TCRdb re-called the 5' RACE reads with MiXCR. This sample has 1.2 million to 1.5 million distinct CDR3 sequences; around 59% occur once, and the top ten carry about 6.3%. Concerning this clonotype: Its specificity is unknown.

Each sample gave at least 6 million isolated PBMCs. CDR1 LNHDA and CDR2 SQIVND come from the germline V gene (reference sequence). V lost 7 bases, J lost 2 bases, and 17 bases lay in between. This CDR3 is 15 amino acids long. This rearrangement joins TRBV19 to TRBJ1-2; tentative D call: TRBD1 (5 bases). The source material was blood. The TCR was taken from a man aged 18 to 29 in good health. In DNA, the CDR3 is TGTGCCAGTACCGTTCAGAGTCGGGGGAACTATGGCTACACCTTC. Translated, it gives CASTVQSRGNYGYTF. Complete variable domain (other parts from reference TRBV19 and TRBJ1-2): DGGITQSPKYLFRKEGQNVTLSCEQNLNHDAMYWYRQDPGQGLRLIYYSQIVNDFQKGDIAEGYSVSREKKESFPLTVTSAQKNPTAFYLCASTVQSRGNYGYTFGSGTRLTVV.